This T cell receptor beta chain was obtained from a study of T cell responses to AZD1222 COVID-19 vaccine. Study context: Second-dose intervals near 4 or 12 weeks were combined.

Measured with immunoSEQ multiplex PCR; TCRdb has only the in-frame clones, and not every one. The sample has some 86,000 clones, approximately 78% seen once. The germline V gene encodes CDR1 SGHRS and CDR2 YFSETQ. J gave up 3 bases and V 1 base, and 2 bases lay outside the gene matches. This CDR3 has 15 residues. Sequenced here: peripheral blood, sampled on day 0 of AZD1222 vaccination. The chain couples TRBV5-1 to TRBJ2-5, with 11 bases matching TRBD2. The TCR comes from an adult in good health. The CDR3 DNA reads TGCGCCAGCAGCTTGAAACTAGCGGGAGAAGAGACCCAGTACTTC. It translates to CASSLKLAGEETQYF. Using reference TRBV5-1 and TRBJ2-5 for the parts outside the CDR3, the full variable domain is KAGVTQTPRYLIKTRGQQVTLSCSPISGHRSVSWYQQTPGQGLQFLFEYFSETQRNKGNFPGRFSGRQFSNSRSEMNVSTLELGDSALYLCASSLKLAGEETQYFGPGTRLLVL.